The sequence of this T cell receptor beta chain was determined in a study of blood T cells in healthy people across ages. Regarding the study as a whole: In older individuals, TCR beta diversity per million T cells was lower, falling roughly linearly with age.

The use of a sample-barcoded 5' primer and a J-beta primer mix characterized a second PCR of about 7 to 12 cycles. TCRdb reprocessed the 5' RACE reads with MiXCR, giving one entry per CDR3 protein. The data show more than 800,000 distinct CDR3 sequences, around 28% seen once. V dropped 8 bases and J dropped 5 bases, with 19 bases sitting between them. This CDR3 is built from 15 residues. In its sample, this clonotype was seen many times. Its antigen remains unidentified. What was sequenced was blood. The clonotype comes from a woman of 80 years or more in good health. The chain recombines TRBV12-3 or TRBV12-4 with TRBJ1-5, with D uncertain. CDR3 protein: CASSASADFYQPQHF. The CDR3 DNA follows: TGTGCCAGCTCAGCCAGCGCCGACTTTTATCAGCCCCAGCATTTT.